A single T cell receptor beta chain is shown here with its context. The antigen remains undetermined. This specimen comes from a study of T cells in narcolepsy. Study-level information: Enrolled donors included narcolepsy type 1 or type 2 patients and healthy controls. Findings and limits, study-wide: Some memory CD4+ repertoires had no autoreactive clone sequences. Healthy controls reportedly lacked the autoreactive clonotypes serially found in patients' blood. HCRT-specific and TRIB2-specific autoreactive clonotypes appeared among same-patient CSF and blood CD4+ clonotypes.

Trimming at V came to 4 bases and at J to 5 bases, leaving 12 bases not matched to a gene. Germline V CDR1 and CDR2: SQVTM, ANQGSEA. This CDR3 comprises 16 residues. Clones were read by immunoSEQ multiplex PCR, and TCRdb kept only the in-frame ones, dropping some. The sample has 25,000 or so clones; 75% to 85% are singletons. The chain has TRBV29-1 and TRBJ2-5; 11 bases align to TRBD2. The specimen was memory (CD45RA-) CD4+ T cells from blood. This receptor was identified in a human donor in good health. The CDR3 DNA sequence: TGCAGCGTTGGATATCCTAGCGGGAGGATGGGGGAGACCCAGTACTTC. As protein: CSVGYPSGRMGETQYF. The variable domain in full, with the rest retrieved from reference TRBV29-1 and TRBJ2-5, is SAVISQKPSRDICQRGTSLTIQCQVDSQVTMMFWYRQQPGQSLTLIATANQGSEATYESGFVIDKFPISRPNLTFSTLTVSNMSPEDSSIYLCSVGYPSGRMGETQYFGPGTRLLVL.